The entry below describes one TCR beta chain. No antigen is known for it. Germline assignment: CDR1 WNHNN and CDR2 SYGVQD (reference sequence). The CDR3 consists of 14 residues. Trimming left V 2 bases short and J 8 bases short, with 13 bases between. The record originates from a study of OX40 agonist ivuxolimab in advanced cancers. Study conclusions and caveats: Researchers did not establish what antigens the expanded peripheral T cells target. Those patients achieving a partial response at 0.1-3.0 mg/kg showed among the lowest clonal expansion.

Profiling relied on immunoSEQ multiplex PCR, and the TCRdb table lists in-frame clones only, not all of them. The sample holds approximately 70,000 clones, roughly 88% seen once. The sequence derives from an adult with an advanced solid tumor such as melanoma, head and neck, liver or kidney cancer. The chain carries TRBV10-1 and TRBJ2-1, with D possibly matching TRBD2 (6 bases). This specimen was CD4+ or CD8+ T cells sorted from blood, taken in a trial of the OX40 agonist ivuxolimab. CDR3 in amino acids: CASSEPGLSDEQFF. The CDR3 region has the DNA TGCGCCAGCAGTGAGCCGGGACTTTCGGATGAGCAGTTCTTC.